This record concerns one T cell receptor beta chain sequence. The data stem from a study of early T cells in non-severe SARS-CoV-2 infection. V was trimmed by 1 base and J by 0 bases, leaving 6 bases between them. Looked up from germline, CDR1 is DFQATT and CDR2 is SNEGSKA (reference sequence). This CDR3 contains 13 residues. The TCR library protocol was used to attach unique molecular identifiers. These identifiers were attached to individual cDNA molecules. TCRdb redid the calling of the 5' RACE reads with MiXCR, one entry per CDR3 protein. This table has approximately 120,000 distinct CDR3 sequences, about 15% appearing once.

The sequence was collected from an adult who was a healthcare worker with PCR-confirmed SARS-CoV-2 infection or an uninfected control (not recorded which). Material: whole blood. The chain has TRBV20-1 and TRBJ1-1; no clear D. The CDR3: CSARVGVNTEAFF. CDR3 coding DNA: TGCAGTGCTAGAGTGGGAGTGAACACTGAAGCTTTCTTT.